This T cell receptor beta chain came from a study of cytomegalovirus exposure and HLA in healthy donors. The J segment lost 3 bases and the V segment lost 2 bases, leaving 9 bases of the junction unmatched. The CDR3 has 17 residues. The germline V gene has CDR1 MDHEN and CDR2 SYDVKM. Use of 60 Vbeta and 13 Jbeta primers characterized the PCR. Repertoires were generated with immunoSEQ multiplex PCR, while TCRdb's copy carries only in-frame clones and drops some. The sample lists tens of thousands of clones, 60% to 80% occurring once. The sample taken for sequencing was PBMCs. V and J are TRBV28 and TRBJ1-1; the match to TRBD1 covers 10 bases. This clonotype was obtained from a woman aged 30 to 39 in good health and CMV-seronegative. The CDR3 nucleotides are TGTGCCAGCAGTTTACAAACCGGGACAGGGGCGGACACTGAAGCTTTCTTT. Translated, it gives CASSLQTGTGADTEAFF.